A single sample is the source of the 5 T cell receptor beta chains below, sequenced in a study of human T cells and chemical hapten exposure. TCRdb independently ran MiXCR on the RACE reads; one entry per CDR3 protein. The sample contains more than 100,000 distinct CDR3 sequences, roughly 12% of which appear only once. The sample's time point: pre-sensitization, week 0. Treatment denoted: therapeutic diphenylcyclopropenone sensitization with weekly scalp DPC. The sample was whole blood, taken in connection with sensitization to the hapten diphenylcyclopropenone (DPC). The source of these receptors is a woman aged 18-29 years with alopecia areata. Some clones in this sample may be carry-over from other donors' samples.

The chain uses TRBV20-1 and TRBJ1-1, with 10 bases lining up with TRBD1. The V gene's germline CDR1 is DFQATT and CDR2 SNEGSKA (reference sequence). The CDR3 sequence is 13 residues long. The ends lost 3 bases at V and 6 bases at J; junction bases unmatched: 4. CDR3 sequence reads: CSARGQGSAEAFF. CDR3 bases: TGCAGTGCTAGGGGACAGGGGAGCGCTGAAGCTTTCTTT.

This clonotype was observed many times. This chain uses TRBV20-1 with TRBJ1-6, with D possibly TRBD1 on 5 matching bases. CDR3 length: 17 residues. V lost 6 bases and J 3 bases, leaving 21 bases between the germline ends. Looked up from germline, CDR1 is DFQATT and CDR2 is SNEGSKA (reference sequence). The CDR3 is CSAPYQSRVGYNSPLHF. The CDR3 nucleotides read TGCAGTGCCCCATACCAGAGCAGGGTCGGCTATAATTCACCCCTCCACTTT.

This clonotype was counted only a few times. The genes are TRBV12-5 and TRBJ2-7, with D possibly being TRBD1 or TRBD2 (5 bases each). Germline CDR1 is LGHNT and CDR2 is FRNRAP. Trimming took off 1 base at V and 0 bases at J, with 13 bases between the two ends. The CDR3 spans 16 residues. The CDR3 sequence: CASGLASGTSSYEQYF. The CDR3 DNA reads TGTGCTAGTGGTTTGGCTTCGGGGACGTCCTCCTACGAGCAGTACTTC.

The CDR3 reads CASSQDRATTYEQYF. CDR3 DNA: TGCGCCAGCAGCCAAGACAGGGCGACCACCTACGAGCAGTACTTC. V usage is TRBV4-3 and J usage is TRBJ2-7, with D perhaps matching TRBD1 (5 bases). The CDR3 consists of 15 residues. V lost 0 bases to trimming and J lost 2 bases, with 11 bases between them. The germline CDR1 and CDR2 sequences are LGHNA and YSLEER.

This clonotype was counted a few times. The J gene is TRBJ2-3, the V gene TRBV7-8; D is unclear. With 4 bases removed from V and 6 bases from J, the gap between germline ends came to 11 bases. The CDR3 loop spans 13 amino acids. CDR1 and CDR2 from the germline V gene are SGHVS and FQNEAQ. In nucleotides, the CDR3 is TGTGCCAGCAGCTATCAGAGACCTGATACGCAGTATTTT. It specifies CASSYQRPDTQYF. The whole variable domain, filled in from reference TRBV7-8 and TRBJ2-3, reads GAGVSQSPRYKVAKRGQDVALRCDPISGHVSLFWYQQALGQGPEFLTYFQNEAQLDKSGLPSDRFFAERPEGSVSTLKIQRTQQEDSAVYLCASSYQRPDTQYFGPGTRLTVL.